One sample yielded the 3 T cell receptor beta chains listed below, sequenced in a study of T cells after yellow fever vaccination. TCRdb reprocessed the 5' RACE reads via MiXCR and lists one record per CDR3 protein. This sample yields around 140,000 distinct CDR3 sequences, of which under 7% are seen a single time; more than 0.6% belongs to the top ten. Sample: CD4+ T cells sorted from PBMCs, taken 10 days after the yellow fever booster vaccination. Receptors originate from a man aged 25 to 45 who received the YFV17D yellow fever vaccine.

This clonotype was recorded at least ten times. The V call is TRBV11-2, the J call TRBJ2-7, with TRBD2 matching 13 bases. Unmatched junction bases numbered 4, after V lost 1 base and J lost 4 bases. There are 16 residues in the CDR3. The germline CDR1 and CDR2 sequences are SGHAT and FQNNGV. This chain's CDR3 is CASSLGVTSGRYEQYF. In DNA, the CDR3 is TGTGCCAGCAGCTTAGGTGTGACTAGCGGGAGGTACGAGCAGTACTTC.

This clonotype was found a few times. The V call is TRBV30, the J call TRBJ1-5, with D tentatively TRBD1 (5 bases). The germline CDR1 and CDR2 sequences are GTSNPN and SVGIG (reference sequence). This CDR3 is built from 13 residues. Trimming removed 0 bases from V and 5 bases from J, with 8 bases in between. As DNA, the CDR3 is TGTGCCTGGAGTGTACGGGGGGATCAGCCCCAGCATTTT. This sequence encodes CAWSVRGDQPQHF. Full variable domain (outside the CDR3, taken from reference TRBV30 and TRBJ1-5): SQTIHQWPATLVQPVGSPLSLECTVEGTSNPNLYWYRQAAGRGLQLLFYSVGIGQISSEVPQNLSASRPQDRQFILSSKKLLLSDSGFYLCAWSVRGDQPQHFGDGTRLSIL.

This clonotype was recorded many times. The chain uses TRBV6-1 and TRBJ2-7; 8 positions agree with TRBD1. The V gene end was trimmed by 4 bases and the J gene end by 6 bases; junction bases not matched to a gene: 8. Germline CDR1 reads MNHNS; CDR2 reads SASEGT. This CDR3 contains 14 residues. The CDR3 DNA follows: TGTGCCAGCAGTGGAGACAGGGGACGCGCCGAGCAGTACTTC. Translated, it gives CASSGDRGRAEQYF.